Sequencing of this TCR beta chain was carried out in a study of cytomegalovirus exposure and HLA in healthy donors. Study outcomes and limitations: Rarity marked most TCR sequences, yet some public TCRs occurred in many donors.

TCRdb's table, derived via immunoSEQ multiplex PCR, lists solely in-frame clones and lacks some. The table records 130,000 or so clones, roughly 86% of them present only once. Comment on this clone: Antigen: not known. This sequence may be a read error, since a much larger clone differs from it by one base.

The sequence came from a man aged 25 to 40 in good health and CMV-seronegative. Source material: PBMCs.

CDR3 region: CASSFGQTYEQYF. CDR3 coding DNA: TGTGCCAGCAGCTTCGGACAGACCTACGAGCAGTACTTC. This sequence joins TRBV5-6 and TRBJ2-7; maybe TRBD1 (6 bases). The CDR3 extends over 13 amino acids. CDR1 SGHDT and CDR2 YYEEEE come from the germline V gene. With 2 bases removed from V and 2 bases from J, the gap between germline ends came to 8 bases.